A single sample is the source of the 32 T cell receptor beta chains below, sequenced in a study of blood T cell repertoires in COVID-19. This table comes from immunoSEQ multiplex PCR, and its TCRdb copy is limited to in-frame clones, with some not included. The sample holds some 150,000 clones, roughly 80% seen once. Input material: peripheral blood. The receptors stem from a woman aged 55-69 years with acute or convalescent COVID-19.

V usage is TRBV4-2 and J usage is TRBJ2-3, with 12 bases aligning to TRBD2. This CDR3 has 16 residues. V trimming: 0 bases; J trimming: 4 bases; junction bases outside the gene matches: 2. CDR1 is LGHNA, CDR2 YNFKEQ, per germline. CDR3 DNA: TGTGCCAGCAGCCAAGATGCTAGCGGGGGGGCAGATACGCAGTATTTT. This encodes CASSQDASGGADTQYF.

The chain combines TRBV11-1 with TRBJ2-7; 11 positions agree with TRBD1. CDR1 and CDR2 from the germline V gene are SGHAT and FQDESV (reference sequence). The CDR3 extends over 14 amino acids. Unmatched junction bases numbered 6, after V lost 5 bases and J lost 6 bases. The CDR3 region is CASSPAGTGGEQYF. DNA of the CDR3: TGTGCCAGCAGCCCTGCCGGGACAGGGGGCGAGCAGTACTTC. The full variable domain, rest sourced from reference TRBV11-1 and TRBJ2-7, is EAEVAQSPRYKITEKSQAVAFWCDPISGHATLYWYRQILGQGPELLVQFQDESVVDDSQLPKDRFSAERLKGVDSTLKIQPAELGDSAMYLCASSPAGTGGEQYFGPGTRLTVT.

V and J are TRBV11-3 and TRBJ2-1; D perhaps matches TRBD2 (7 bases). In germline, CDR1 is SGHNT, CDR2 YENEEA. The CDR3 is 14 amino acids. V dropped 2 bases and J dropped 6 bases, with 11 bases sitting between them. CDR3 nucleotides: TGTGCCAGCAGCTTACGGGGGGCGCGCAATGAGCAGTTCTTC. Protein: CASSLRGARNEQFF. Filled out from reference TRBV11-3 and TRBJ2-1, the complete variable domain reads EAGVVQSPRYKIIEKKQPVAFWCNPISGHNTLYWYLQNLGQGPELLIRYENEEAVDDSQLPKDRFSAERLKGVDSTLKIQPAELGDSAVYLCASSLRGARNEQFFGPGTRLTVL.

The V call is TRBV6-5, the J call TRBJ2-3, with TRBD1 matching over 9 bases. The CDR3 consists of 14 residues. In germline, CDR1 is MNHEY, CDR2 SVGAGI. V gave up 6 bases and J gave up 2 bases; unmatched junction bases: 3. The CDR3 spells CASRGTGYTDTQYF. The CDR3 DNA follows: TGTGCCAGCAGGGGGACAGGGTACACAGATACGCAGTATTTT.

Only a few counts were recorded for this clone. The rearrangement links TRBV7-2 to TRBJ2-3; 7 bases match TRBD2. Germline values: CDR1 SGHTA, CDR2 FQGNSA. V shed 5 bases and J 3 bases; nucleotides not matched to a gene: 5. CDR3 length equals 14 residues. CDR3 nucleotide sequence: TGTGCCAGCAGCCCAACGGGGGGTACAGATACGCAGTATTTT. This codes for CASSPTGGTDTQYF.

This clone has just a few counts. The CDR3 region has the DNA TGTGCCAGCAGCTATAAAGGAGGGGAGGAGGACTATGGCTACACCTTC. Encoded protein: CASSYKGGEEDYGYTF. The J gene is TRBJ1-2, the V gene TRBV4-2, with D possibly matching TRBD1 (5 bases). V was pared by 5 bases and J by 3 bases, with 19 bases between. The CDR3 extends over 16 amino acids. Germline CDR1 is LGHNA and CDR2 is YNFKEQ.

V and J are TRBV19 and TRBJ2-3, with 8 bases matching TRBD1. V lost 4 bases and J lost 6; bases outside the gene matches: 12. The germline gives CDR1 LNHDA, CDR2 SQIVND (reference sequence). The CDR3 covers 16 residues. The DNA for the CDR3 is TGTGCCAGTAGTACGAGCATCAGGGGGCAGGGGGATACGCAGTATTTT. Translation: CASSTSIRGQGDTQYF.

This CDR3 reads CAISDGGGNEKLFF. The CDR3 region has the DNA TGTGCCATCAGTGACGGGGGTGGTAATGAAAAACTGTTTTTT. The rearrangement links TRBV10-3 to TRBJ1-4; D may be TRBD1 (5 bases). V was clipped by 3 bases and J by 4 bases, with 9 bases between them. The CDR3 sequence is 14 residues long. Germline V lookup: CDR1 ENHRY, CDR2 SYGVKD.

CDR3 loop: CASSPEAAANEKLFF. The CDR3 DNA is TGTGCCAGCTCACCAGAGGCCGCGGCTAATGAAAAACTGTTTTTT. The chain combines TRBV18 with TRBJ1-4, with no clear D. V gave up 2 bases and J gave up 3 bases, with 10 bases separating them. The CDR3 is made up of 15 amino acids. Germline CDR1 KGHSH, CDR2 LQKENI.

The CDR3 reads CASSRDRFENQPQHF. CDR3 DNA sequence: TGCGCCAGCAGTCGCGACAGGTTTGAAAATCAGCCCCAGCATTTT. This chain uses TRBV23-1 with TRBJ1-5, with D perhaps TRBD1 (6 bases). TRBV23-1 is an open reading frame whose function is uncertain. The CDR3 runs 15 residues. V gave up 4 bases and J gave up 4 bases, with 14 bases separating them.

The chain couples TRBV7-2 to TRBJ2-3, with TRBD2 matching over 15 bases. Losses at the gene ends were 3 bases for V and 11 bases for J; bases not matched to a gene: 9. Germline CDR1 SGHTA, CDR2 FQGNSA. The CDR3 is 16 amino acids. DNA of the CDR3: TGTGCCAGCAGCTTTGGTGCGGGACTAGCGGGGGGCTTGCAGTATTTT. Amino acids: CASSFGAGLAGGLQYF.

The chain employs TRBV2 and TRBJ1-3; 7 bases agree with TRBD1. The V gene end was trimmed by 8 bases and the J gene end by 4 bases; junction bases not matched to a gene: 8. The length of the CDR3 is 14 residues. The germline V gene has CDR1 SNHLY and CDR2 FYNNEI. The CDR3, as DNA: TGTGCCAGCTGGACAGGAGGTATAGGAAACACCATATATTTT. This codes for CASWTGGIGNTIYF. Full variable domain (missing parts from reference TRBV2 and TRBJ1-3): EPEVTQTPSHQVTQMGQEVILRCVPISNHLYFYWYRQILGQKVEFLVSFYNNEISEKSEIFDDQFSVERPDGSNFTLKIRSTKLEDSAMYFCASWTGGIGNTIYFGEGSWLTVV.

This chain connects TRBV7-8 to TRBJ2-7; the D gene is possibly TRBD1 (5 bases). Trimming pared 2 bases from V and 2 bases from J, leaving 10 bases between. CDR1 and CDR2 from the germline V gene are SGHVS and FQNEAQ. This CDR3 comprises 14 residues. Here the CDR3 reads CASSLNAGPYEQYV. CDR3 DNA sequence: TGTGCCAGCAGCTTAAACGCAGGGCCCTACGAGCAGTACGTC.

This clone has a single count. The CDR3 loop reads CSVGAGQETQYF. The CDR3 coding sequence is TGCAGCGTTGGGGCAGGCCAAGAGACCCAGTACTTC. This chain uses TRBV29-1 with TRBJ2-5; D call uncertain. V was shortened by 4 bases and J by 1 base, with 7 bases between the two germline ends. This CDR3 contains 12 residues. Germline V gene data show CDR1 as SQVTM and CDR2 as ANQGSEA.

In DNA form, the CDR3 reads TGCGCCAGCAGCTTAGGACACACAGCGAACACCGGGGAGCTGTTTTTT. It yields the protein CASSLGHTANTGELFF. The chain combines TRBV5-1 with TRBJ2-2, with D possibly being TRBD1 (5 bases). The CDR3 has 16 residues. V lost 2 bases, J lost 0 bases, and 11 bases lay in between. The germline V gene has CDR1 SGHRS and CDR2 YFSETQ.

This clone came up once. The chain combines TRBV29-1 with TRBJ2-1; D might be TRBD1 (6 bases). The germline V and J ends were trimmed by 8 bases and 5 bases, with 13 bases remaining between them. Germline V gene sequence: CDR1 SQVTM, CDR2 ANQGSEA. The CDR3 length is 12 residues. The CDR3 here is CSPRGTNNEQFF. The CDR3 bases are TGCAGCCCCCGAGGGACAAACAATGAGCAGTTCTTC.

This clone was recorded once. This sequence joins TRBV7-3 and TRBJ2-1; 8 bases are shared with TRBD1. Germline CDR1 reads SGHTA; CDR2 reads FQGTGA. This CDR3 is built from 15 residues. J gave up 2 bases and V 2 bases, and 2 bases lay outside the gene matches. The CDR3 bases are TGTGCCAGCAGCTTAGACAGGGGTCCCTACAATGAGCAGTTCTTC. Translation: CASSLDRGPYNEQFF.

This chain links TRBV5-1 with TRBJ2-7, with TRBD1 as a possible D gene (5 bases). Per germline, CDR1 SGHRS and CDR2 YFSETQ. V lost 7 bases to trimming and J lost 6 bases, with 17 bases between them. This CDR3 is 13 amino acids long. The CDR3 nucleotides read TGCGCCAGCCGGCAGGGTAATGTGGGCGAGCAGTACTTC. This translates into CASRQGNVGEQYF.

V usage is TRBV7-9 and J usage is TRBJ1-5; possible D gene TRBD1, 6 bases. The CDR3 sequence is 16 residues long. V was clipped by 1 base and J by 0 bases, with 10 bases between them. Germline V gene sequence: CDR1 SEHNR, CDR2 FQNEAQ (reference sequence). In DNA form, the CDR3 reads TGTGCCAGCAGCTTAGGGGCAGGGGATAGCAATCAGCCCCAGCATTTT. Encoded protein: CASSLGAGDSNQPQHF.

The genes are TRBV9 and TRBJ1-3, with D possibly TRBD1 on 5 matching bases. The CDR3 is 17 residues long. V was shortened by 1 base and J by 0 bases, with 14 bases between the two germline ends. Per the germline V gene, CDR1 is SGDLS and CDR2 is YYNGEE. The CDR3 bases are TGTGCCAGCAGCGTATCCACATCAGGGTCCTCTGGAAACACCATATATTTT. Protein product: CASSVSTSGSSGNTIYF.

The chain is built from TRBV2 and TRBJ1-5, with TRBD1 as a possible D gene (5 bases). The CDR3 is 13 residues long. Trimming took off 3 bases at V and 10 bases at J, with 13 bases between the two ends. Germline V gene sequence: CDR1 SNHLY, CDR2 FYNNEI. CDR3 sequence reads: CASSDQAGGPQHF. The CDR3 DNA reads TGTGCCAGCAGTGACCAGGCCGGGGGACCCCAGCATTTT.

The gene calls are TRBV18 and TRBJ1-2; D call uncertain. Deletions cut 0 bases from V and 4 bases from J, with 9 bases between. This CDR3 spans 14 amino acids. In germline, CDR1 is KGHSH, CDR2 LQKENI. The CDR3 nucleotides are TGTGCCAGCTCACCACCCCACGGGATCTATGGCTACACCTTC. This translates into CASSPPHGIYGYTF.

Only one count was recorded for this clone. CDR3 amino acids: CAISESGLYQPQHF. The CDR3 region has the DNA TGTGCCATCAGTGAGTCCGGGTTGTATCAGCCCCAGCATTTT. This chain joins TRBV10-3 and TRBJ1-5; D unresolved. V was pared by 0 bases and J by 5 bases, with 8 bases between. In germline, CDR1 is ENHRY, CDR2 SYGVKD. CDR3 length equals 14 residues.

The chain links TRBV12-3 or TRBV12-4 to TRBJ2-1; D remains ambiguous. Trimming stripped 6 bases from V and 6 bases from J, with 9 bases between. This CDR3 spans 12 amino acids. The CDR3 coding sequence is TGTGCCAGCAGCCCTCGGGTCAATGAGCAGTTCTTC. It encodes CASSPRVNEQFF.

The rearrangement joins TRBV6-1 to TRBJ1-6, with D perhaps TRBD1 (6 bases). The CDR3 sequence is 17 residues long. Germline CDR1 reads MNHNS; CDR2 reads SASEGT. V was shortened by 2 bases and J by 6 bases, with 17 bases between the two germline ends. CDR3 DNA: TGTGCCAGCAGTGAAATGGGACTCGGGGGGCCTAATTCACCCCTCCACTTT. Translated: CASSEMGLGGPNSPLHF.

This clone was counted once. V and J are TRBV6-5 and TRBJ1-6; a possible D gene is TRBD1 (6 bases). The CDR3 totals 16 residues. The germline V gene has CDR1 MNHEY and CDR2 SVGAGI. V was shortened by 4 bases and J by 2 bases, with 12 bases between the two germline ends. The CDR3 nucleotides are TGTGCCAGCAGTTTACAACAGGGACCCTATAATTCACCCCTCCACTTT. It is translated as CASSLQQGPYNSPLHF.

This chain uses TRBV6-4 with TRBJ2-2; 7 bases agree with TRBD1. The V segment lost 4 bases and the J segment 0 bases; nucleotides outside the gene matches: 5. CDR1 and CDR2 from the germline V gene are MRHNA and SNTAGT. CDR3 length: 16 residues. CDR3 DNA sequence: TGTGCCAGCAGTGGACAGGGTTACGCGAACACCGGGGAGCTGTTTTTT. Amino acid sequence: CASSGQGYANTGELFF.

CDR3 in DNA: TGTGCCAGCAGGCCCAGATACAGGGAAGAGACCCAGTACTTC. Protein: CASRPRYREETQYF. V and J are TRBV6-5 and TRBJ2-5; tentatively, D is TRBD1 (6 bases). This CDR3 is 14 amino acids long. Germline CDR1 MNHEY, CDR2 SVGAGI. Trimming stripped 6 bases from V and 3 bases from J, with 14 bases between.

The rearrangement links TRBV9 to TRBJ1-2, with 7 bases matching TRBD1. The length of the CDR3 is 14 residues. Germline V gene sequence: CDR1 SGDLS, CDR2 YYNGEE. V lost 4 bases to trimming and J lost 5 bases; unmatched junction nucleotides: 8. DNA for the CDR3: TGTGCCAGCAGCCCTGGGACAGATGGATATGGCTACACCTTC. Protein sequence: CASSPGTDGYGYTF. Filled out from reference TRBV9 and TRBJ1-2, the complete variable domain reads DSGVTQTPKHLITATGQRVTLRCSPRSGDLSVYWYQQSLDQGLQFLIQYYNGEERAKGNILERFSAQQFPDLHSELNLSSLELGDSALYFCASSPGTDGYGYTFGSGTRLTVV.

V and J are TRBV24-1 and TRBJ2-3; 8 bases fit TRBD1. In germline, CDR1 is KGHDR, CDR2 SFDVKD. Trimming took 9 bases from V and 5 from J; bases not matched to a gene: 12. The CDR3 has 15 amino acids. The CDR3 spells CATSYTAGGLDTQYF. CDR3 DNA sequence: TGTGCCACCTCATACACGGCAGGGGGCCTAGATACGCAGTATTTT.

The gene calls are TRBV28 and TRBJ2-7; 7 bases are shared with TRBD1. The J segment lost 4 bases and the V segment lost 6 bases, leaving 6 bases of the junction unmatched. In germline, CDR1 is MDHEN, CDR2 SYDVKM. The CDR3 covers 13 residues. In DNA, the CDR3 is TGTGCCAGCAGGAAGGGGGCTTCTTACGAGCAGTACGTC. Protein product: CASRKGASYEQYV.

The chain links TRBV5-1 to TRBJ2-1, with no clear D. The CDR3 covers 13 residues. V was cut by 5 bases and J by 8 bases, with 14 bases left in between. Germline lookup yields CDR1 SGHRS and CDR2 YFSETQ. CDR3 sequence reads: CASRPTASHEQFF. The CDR3 DNA sequence: TGCGCCAGCAGACCTACAGCAAGCCATGAGCAGTTCTTC.